The 28 T cell receptor beta chains presented below share a single source sample, sequenced in a study of Tregs in tolerant kidney transplant recipients. Profiled with immunoSEQ multiplex PCR; TCRdb holds only in-frame clones, not every one. The sample holds some 88,000 clones, around nine tenths seen once. Sequencing was done on a sample of CD8+ T cells from blood. Every receptor here comes from a human donor in good health.

The chain links TRBV4-2 to TRBJ2-3; D is unclear. This CDR3 is built from 16 residues. CDR1 and CDR2 (germline): LGHNA, YNFKEQ. The V end was cut by 2 bases, the J end by 4 bases, with 16 bases between. The chain's CDR3 is CASSQTSRVGADTQYF. The CDR3 DNA reads TGTGCCAGCAGCCAAACGAGTCGAGTGGGTGCAGATACGCAGTATTTT.

This clone came up once. The V call is TRBV2, the J call TRBJ1-2; tentative D call: TRBD1 (6 bases). CDR3 size: 14 residues. V lost 6 bases and J 4 bases, leaving 15 bases between the germline ends. CDR1 SNHLY and CDR2 FYNNEI come from the germline V gene. Here the CDR3 DNA reads TGTGCCAGCAGCCTCCGGGACACCCTCTATGGCTACACCTTC. The encoded protein is CASSLRDTLYGYTF.

The chain recombines TRBV27 with TRBJ2-1; weak D call: TRBD2 (6 bases). The CDR3 is 19 amino acids. Germline V gene lookup returns CDR1 MNHEY and CDR2 SMNVEV (reference sequence). The V end lost 3 bases, the J end lost 1 base, and 22 bases lay between the germline ends. CDR3 residues: CASSFLFPSERVSYNEQFF. As DNA, the CDR3 is TGTGCCAGCAGTTTTCTTTTCCCATCAGAGCGGGTTTCCTACAATGAGCAGTTCTTC.

A single count supports this clone. CDR3 nucleotide sequence: TGTGCCAGCAGTTTCACGGGCACTGAAGCTTTCTTT. Translated: CASSFTGTEAFF. The rearrangement links TRBV9 to TRBJ1-1; no definite D call. CDR1 and CDR2 from the germline V gene are SGDLS and YYNGEE. The CDR3 has 12 residues. V lost 5 bases, J lost 4 bases, and 9 bases lay in between.

The chain has TRBV5-1 and TRBJ2-7; perhaps TRBD1 as D (6 bases). CDR3 length equals 16 residues. Germline-derived CDR1 and CDR2 are SGHRS and YFSETQ. Trimming pared 2 bases from V and 1 base from J, leaving 16 bases between. The CDR3 is CASSLSRDTHSYEQYF. Here the CDR3 DNA reads TGCGCCAGCAGCTTATCACGGGACACCCATTCCTACGAGCAGTACTTC.

The rearrangement links TRBV7-9 to TRBJ2-7; the D gene is possibly TRBD2 (5 bases). V lost 4 bases, J lost 4 bases, and 8 bases lay in between. Germline CDR1 reads SEHNR; CDR2 reads FQNEAQ (reference sequence). This CDR3 comprises 12 residues. DNA for the CDR3: TGTGCCAGCAGCTCCCCGGGGTACGAGCAGTACTTC. It encodes CASSSPGYEQYF.

The CDR3 here is CASSLGRGGGLAKNIQYF. Here the CDR3 DNA reads TGTGCCAGCAGCTTAGGTAGAGGGGGCGGTTTAGCCAAAAACATTCAGTACTTC. The chain combines TRBV7-6 with TRBJ2-4; 7 bases are shared with TRBD1. The CDR3 has 18 residues. The V gene end was trimmed by 1 base and the J gene end by 0 bases; junction bases not matched to a gene: 9. The germline gives CDR1 SGHVS, CDR2 FNYEAQ.

The chain couples TRBV5-1 to TRBJ2-5; no reliable D call. V was cut by 4 bases and J by 2 bases, with 12 bases left in between. Germline CDR1 SGHRS, CDR2 YFSETQ. CDR3 size: 14 residues. CDR3 bases: TGCGCCAGCAGCCACTCGGGTGGGCAAGAGACCCAGTACTTC. Its protein is CASSHSGGQETQYF.

The chain employs TRBV27 and TRBJ2-3; D uncertain. Germline V CDR1 and CDR2: MNHEY, SMNVEV (reference sequence). CDR3 length equals 13 residues. The germline V and J ends were trimmed by 6 bases and 4 bases, with 11 bases remaining between them. The CDR3 DNA follows: TGTGCCAGCAGGGTGTTTATCGCAGATACGCAGTATTTT. Its protein product is CASRVFIADTQYF.

This rearrangement joins TRBV29-1 to TRBJ2-7; D not resolved. Trimming pared 4 bases from V and 7 bases from J, leaving 20 bases between. This CDR3 comprises 14 residues. CDR1 SQVTM and CDR2 ANQGSEA come from the germline V gene. The CDR3 sequence: CSVVGSSRPGEQYF. The CDR3 DNA reads TGCAGCGTTGTTGGTAGCAGCCGACCCGGGGAGCAGTACTTC.

The sample holds a few counts of this clone. Being one base from a much bigger clone, this may be a read error. The rearrangement uses TRBV6-4 and TRBJ2-3; the match to TRBD2 covers 15 bases. V lost 4 bases to trimming and J lost 4 bases; unmatched junction nucleotides: 0. This CDR3 contains 15 residues. Germline assignment: CDR1 MRHNA and CDR2 SNTAGT. DNA of the CDR3: TGTGCCAGCAGTGGGACTAGCGGGGGGGCAGATACGCAGTATTTT. Amino acid sequence: CASSGTSGGADTQYF.

The chain has TRBV6-5 and TRBJ1-1; D is uncertain. The length of the CDR3 is 14 residues. Trimming shortened V by 5 bases and J by 10 bases, and 20 bases separated the two germline ends. Germline assignment: CDR1 MNHEY and CDR2 SVGAGI. The CDR3 sequence: CASSHDKLNRVAFF. The CDR3 nucleotides are TGTGCCAGCAGTCATGACAAGCTTAACAGAGTAGCTTTCTTT.

The rearrangement uses TRBV9 and TRBJ2-3, with D unclear. Trimming removed 4 bases from V and 10 bases from J, with 10 bases in between. The CDR3 loop spans 11 amino acids. Germline CDR1 is SGDLS and CDR2 is YYNGEE. The CDR3 sequence is CASSPDRAQYF. The CDR3 DNA reads TGTGCCAGCAGCCCCGATCGGGCGCAGTATTTT.

The chain has TRBV19 and TRBJ1-4; tentative D call: TRBD1 (5 bases). V shed 6 bases and J shed 4 bases, with 9 bases lying between them. The CDR3 length is 13 residues. The germline V gene encodes CDR1 LNHDA and CDR2 SQIVND (reference sequence). The DNA for the CDR3 is TGTGCCAGTAGGGGACCGTATAATGAAAAACTGTTTTTT. Protein sequence: CASRGPYNEKLFF.

The V gene is TRBV6-5, the J gene TRBJ2-5; 12 bases are a match to TRBD1. J lost 3 bases, V lost 2 bases, and 1 base had no gene match. Germline CDR1 reads MNHEY; CDR2 reads SVGAGI. The CDR3 is 15 residues long. CDR3 amino acids: CASSYGTGGKETQYF. In DNA form, the CDR3 reads TGTGCCAGCAGTTACGGGACAGGGGGCAAAGAGACCCAGTACTTC.

This chain links TRBV10-1 with TRBJ2-3; 10 nucleotides match TRBD2. Germline lookup yields CDR1 WNHNN and CDR2 SYGVQD (reference sequence). CDR3 size: 14 residues. After removal of 5 bases from V and 2 bases from J, the junction contained 1 base not matched to a gene. The CDR3, as DNA: TGCGCCAGCAGTACTAGCGGGAACACAGATACGCAGTATTTT. Translating gives CASSTSGNTDTQYF.

The chain employs TRBV6-1 and TRBJ1-5; D is possibly TRBD1 (5 bases). Trimming cost V 4 bases and J 2 bases, with 12 bases left between them. The CDR3 has 15 residues. Germline CDR1 and CDR2: MNHNS and SASEGT. The CDR3 reads CASSVRGLRNQPQHF. Written as DNA, the CDR3 is TGTGCCAGCAGTGTTAGGGGTCTTCGCAATCAGCCCCAGCATTTT.

V is TRBV7-9 and J is TRBJ2-7, with D uncertain. The V end was cut by 3 bases, the J end by 3 bases, with 6 bases between. The CDR3 has 12 amino acids. Germline CDR1 reads SEHNR; CDR2 reads FQNEAQ (reference sequence). The CDR3 sequence is CASSFPLYEQYF. The CDR3 nucleotides are TGTGCCAGCAGCTTCCCCCTCTACGAGCAGTACTTC.

The chain recombines TRBV4-1 with TRBJ1-1; the D gene is possibly TRBD1 (6 bases). The V gene's germline CDR1 is MGHRA and CDR2 YSYEKL. The CDR3 runs 15 residues. The ends were cut back, 3 bases at V and 5 bases at J, with 16 bases in the middle. The CDR3 here is CASSHQQGTLTEAFF. For the CDR3, the DNA is TGCGCCAGCAGCCATCAACAGGGTACCCTGACTGAAGCTTTCTTT.

The chain links TRBV7-9 to TRBJ1-2; tentatively, D is TRBD1 (6 bases). V gave up 1 base and J gave up 4 bases, with 16 bases separating them. Germline V gene sequence: CDR1 SEHNR, CDR2 FQNEAQ (reference sequence). The CDR3 has 16 amino acids. The CDR3 spells CASSLGAGGDLYGYTF. The CDR3 region has the DNA TGTGCCAGCAGCTTAGGAGCTGGGGGCGATCTCTATGGCTACACCTTC.

The chain recombines TRBV11-3 with TRBJ2-3, with 8 bases that match TRBD1. V was pared by 6 bases and J by 1 base, with 6 bases of the junction left unmatched. CDR1 is SGHNT, CDR2 YENEEA, per germline. This CDR3 has 15 residues. CDR3 coding DNA: TGTGCCAGCAGTTCCAGGGGGCTAGGCACAGATACGCAGTATTTT. It yields the protein CASSSRGLGTDTQYF. Full variable domain (remainder filled in from reference TRBV11-3 and TRBJ2-3): EAGVVQSPRYKIIEKKQPVAFWCNPISGHNTLYWYLQNLGQGPELLIRYENEEAVDDSQLPKDRFSAERLKGVDSTLKIQPAELGDSAVYLCASSSRGLGTDTQYFGPGTRLTVL.

The genes are TRBV7-9 and TRBJ2-7; possibly TRBD2 for D (6 bases). The germline V and J ends were trimmed by 1 base and 4 bases, with 20 bases remaining between them. CDR1 is SEHNR and CDR2 is FQNEAQ in the germline V gene (reference sequence). The CDR3 spans 17 residues. The CDR3 sequence: CASSLGGTFRDLYEQYF. The DNA for the CDR3 is TGTGCCAGCAGCTTAGGGGGGACTTTCCGGGACCTTTACGAGCAGTACTTC.

The chain couples TRBV2 to TRBJ1-1; a weak D match, TRBD1 (5 bases). The CDR3 runs 14 residues. Germline lookup yields CDR1 SNHLY and CDR2 FYNNEI. V lost 8 bases to trimming and J lost 3 bases, with 16 bases between them. The CDR3 DNA reads as TGTGCCAGCGGCGACGGGGGACCTTACACTGAAGCTTTCTTT. Protein: CASGDGGPYTEAFF.

This clone showed up just once. The chain recombines TRBV30 with TRBJ2-6, with 10 bases fitting TRBD1. The CDR3 has 19 residues. With 2 bases clipped from V and 0 bases from J, the junction kept 10 bases outside the gene matches. The germline CDR1 and CDR2 sequences are GTSNPN and SVGIG (reference sequence). The CDR3 bases are TGTGCCTGGAGTCGCGCGGGACAGGGGCGTCTCTCTGGGGCCAACGTCCTGACTTTC. It yields the protein CAWSRAGQGRLSGANVLTF. Supplemented by reference TRBV30 and TRBJ2-6, the full variable domain reads SQTIHQWPATLVQPVGSPLSLECTVEGTSNPNLYWYRQAAGRGLQLLFYSVGIGQISSEVPQNLSASRPQDRQFILSSKKLLLSDSGFYLCAWSRAGQGRLSGANVLTFGAGSRLTVL.

CDR3 region: CASSSSNEQFF. As DNA, the CDR3 is TGTGCCAGCAGTTCTTCCAATGAGCAGTTCTTC. The chain recombines TRBV27 with TRBJ2-1, with unresolved D. There are 11 residues in the CDR3. Germline V gives CDR1 MNHEY, CDR2 SMNVEV (reference sequence). Trimming pared 4 bases from V and 6 bases from J, leaving 4 bases between.

V and J are TRBV6-5 and TRBJ1-2; 7 bases are a match to TRBD1. V was clipped by 0 bases and J by 12 bases; unmatched bases: 10. Germline CDR1 and CDR2: MNHEY and SVGAGI. The CDR3 runs to 14 residues. CDR3 loop: CASSYSNSGGEDTF. CDR3 DNA sequence: TGTGCCAGCAGTTACTCGAATTCAGGGGGGGAGGACACCTTC.

This chain connects TRBV6-6 to TRBJ1-1; maybe TRBD1 (5 bases). V was clipped by 4 bases and J by 8 bases, with 8 bases between them. CDR3 length: 11 amino acids. Germline CDR1 is MNHNY and CDR2 is SVGAGI (reference sequence). Here the CDR3 reads CASSSGREAFF. CDR3 sequence (DNA): TGTGCCAGCAGTTCGGGACGGGAAGCTTTCTTT.

V gene TRBV9 combines with J gene TRBJ2-1, with D possibly called TRBD1 or TRBD2 (5 bases each). Trimming shortened V by 6 bases and J by 9 bases, and 13 bases separated the two germline ends. CDR3 length: 12 amino acids. Per germline, CDR1 SGDLS and CDR2 YYNGEE. The DNA for the CDR3 is TGTGCCAGCACCCCCCTGGGGACTGAGCAGTTCTTC. It is translated as CASTPLGTEQFF.